This TCR beta chain was sequenced for a study of beta chain features in type 1 diabetes. The isolated RNA, all of it, was reverse transcribed, so expressed TCRB transcripts were what got sequenced. The data were produced by immunoSEQ multiplex PCR, yet TCRdb's version contains in-frame clones alone and is incomplete. This sample has around 41,000 clones, with 65% to 70% found just once. CDR1 is SEHNR, CDR2 FQNEAQ, per germline (reference sequence). This CDR3 is built from 16 residues. V trimming: 6 bases; J trimming: 6 bases; junction bases outside the gene matches: 9. The study, taken as a whole, reports: Moderate yet significant TCRB CDR3 shortening was seen in Type 1 diabetes patients in all four CD4+ subsets.

In the case of this clone: Its antigen is not known.

The V gene is TRBV7-9, the J gene TRBJ2-2; 11 nucleotides line up with TRBD2. The clonotype was recovered from a man aged 30 to 39 with type 1 diabetes. Some clones in this sample may be carry-over from other donors' samples. The sequencing sample was made of Tregs from blood. As DNA, the CDR3 is TGTGCCAGCAGTACGCTAGCGGGGGGTAAAGCCGGGGAGCTGTTTTTT. Encoded protein: CASSTLAGGKAGELFF.